This TCR beta chain was recorded in a study of response to subunit inactivated influenza vaccine. Whole-study results and caveats: The authors suggested that few new T cells are recruited per seasonal influenza vaccination.

V lost 4 bases and J 2 bases, leaving 12 bases between the germline ends. Germline values: CDR1 SGHRS, CDR2 YFSETQ. CDR3 size: 15 residues. Only a few counts were recorded for this clonotype. Its antigen remains unknown. Via MiXCR, TCRdb re-called the RT-PCR reads, giving one row per CDR3 protein. The repertoire holds 860,000 or so distinct CDR3 sequences, with 21% as singletons. The chain employs TRBV5-1 and TRBJ2-2; D is undetermined. The TCR originated in a man in his fifties or sixties who received an inactivated influenza vaccine. The specimen was PBMCs from blood, collected roughly 5 days after vaccination. CDR3 in amino acids: CASSELGANTGELFF. The CDR3 bases are TGCGCCAGCAGCGAATTAGGAGCCAACACCGGGGAGCTGTTTTTT.